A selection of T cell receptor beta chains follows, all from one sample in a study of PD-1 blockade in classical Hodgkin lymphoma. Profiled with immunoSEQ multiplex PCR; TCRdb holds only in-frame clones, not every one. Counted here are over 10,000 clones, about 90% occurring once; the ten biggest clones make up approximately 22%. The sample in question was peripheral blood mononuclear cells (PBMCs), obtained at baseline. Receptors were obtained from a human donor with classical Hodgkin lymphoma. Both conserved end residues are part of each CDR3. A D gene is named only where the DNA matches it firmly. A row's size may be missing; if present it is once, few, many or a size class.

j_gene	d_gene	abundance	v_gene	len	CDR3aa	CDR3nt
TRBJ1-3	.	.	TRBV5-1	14	CASSLGTAGNTIYF	TGCGCCAGCAGCTTGGGGACGGCTGGAAACACCATATATTTT
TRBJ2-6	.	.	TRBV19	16	CASSIGDGSGANVLTF	TGTGCCAGTAGTATAGGGGACGGCTCTGGGGCCAACGTCCTGACTTTC
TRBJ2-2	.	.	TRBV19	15	CASSIAYGVAGELFF	TGTGCCAGTAGTATTGCTTACGGGGTTGCCGGGGAGCTGTTTTTT
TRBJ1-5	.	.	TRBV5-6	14	CASSLQVGNQPQHF	TGTGCCAGCAGCTTGCAGGTAGGCAATCAGCCCCAGCATTTT
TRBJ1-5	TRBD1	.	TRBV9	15	CASSAQGVSNQPQHF	TGTGCCAGCAGTGCCCAGGGGGTCAGCAATCAGCCCCAGCATTTT
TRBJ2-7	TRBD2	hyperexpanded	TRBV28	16	CASRPGTSGGAGEQYF	TGTGCCAGCAGACCCGGGACTAGCGGGGGGGCCGGAGAGCAGTACTTC
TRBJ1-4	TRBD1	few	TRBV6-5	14	CASRTQGANEKLFF	TGTGCCAGCAGGACACAGGGGGCGAATGAAAAACTGTTTTTT
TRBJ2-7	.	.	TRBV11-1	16	CASSSNPIIFGYEQYF	TGTGCCAGCAGCTCTAACCCTATTATATTCGGTTACGAGCAGTACTTC
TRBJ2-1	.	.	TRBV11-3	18	CASSLPNRKGESYNEQFF	TGTGCCAGCAGCTTACCCAACAGGAAGGGGGAGTCCTACAATGAGCAGTTCTTC
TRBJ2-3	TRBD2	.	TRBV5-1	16	CASSLGTSGSTDTQYF	TGCGCCAGCAGCTTGGGGACTAGCGGGAGCACAGATACGCAGTATTTT
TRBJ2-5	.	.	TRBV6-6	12	CASRPTRETQYF	TGTGCCAGCAGACCGACTAGAGAGACCCAGTACTTC
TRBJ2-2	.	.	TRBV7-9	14	CASSLGADTGELFF	TGTGCCAGCAGCTTAGGGGCGGACACCGGGGAGCTGTTTTTT
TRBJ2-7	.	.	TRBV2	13	CASRWGPTDEQYF	TGTGCCAGCAGGTGGGGACCTACGGACGAGCAGTACTTC
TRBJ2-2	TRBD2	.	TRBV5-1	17	CASSLVGTSGLTGELFF	TGCGCCAGCAGCTTGGTGGGGACTAGCGGACTAACCGGGGAGCTGTTTTTT
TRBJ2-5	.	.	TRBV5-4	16	CASSLGQPRTGETQYF	TGTGCCAGCAGCTTGGGACAGCCCCGGACGGGAGAGACCCAGTACTTC
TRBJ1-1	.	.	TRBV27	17	CASSLSGFAALNTEAFF	TGTGCCAGCAGTTTATCGGGTTTTGCTGCCCTGAACACTGAAGCTTTCTTT